The clone carrying this TCR beta chain was picked up a small number of times. Its specificity is unknown. Unique molecular identifiers were included in an RNA-based 3' RACE TCR library. MiXCR was run by TCRdb on the 3' RACE reads, yielding one entry per CDR3 protein. The sample holds more than 35,000 distinct CDR3 sequences; over 6.5% are singletons and the top ten take more than 0.75%. This sample is drawn from a study of HIV-infected children after antiretroviral therapy interruption. As for the study in general: Recorded EBV and CMV exposure existed for most children. Interruption-arm samples span weeks 0, 12, interruption end (24 or 48), and about 3 years post-study.

Study-level findings and limits: By the end of treatment interruption, naive CD4+ clonality (Gini) increased.

Treatment given: PENTA 11 planned treatment interruption arm or continuous ART arm. Naive CD4+ CD45RA+ CD45RO- T cells were sorted from thawed PBMCs. Germline assignment: CDR1 SNHLY and CDR2 FYNNEI. The CDR3 extends over 14 amino acids. Trimming removed 6 bases from V and 3 bases from J, with 15 bases in between. This sequence was found in a pool of human donors with HIV. This chain uses TRBV2 with TRBJ2-7; D is undetermined. This sample comprised CD45RA+ CD4+ T cells from PBMCs, pooled from several time points, obtained from a donor given antiretroviral therapy, either interrupted or continuous. As to subset: naive CD4+ CD45RA+ CD45RO- T cells. The CDR3 DNA is TGTGCCAGCAGGGCAGGAGTAGCCTACTACGAGCAGTACTTC. Protein: CASRAGVAYYEQYF.